A selection of T cell receptor beta chains follows, all from one sample in a study of T-cell memory formation after mild COVID-19. Using its own MiXCR run on the 5' RACE reads, TCRdb lists one record per CDR3 protein. The sample lists about 350,000 distinct CDR3 sequences, approximately 13% occurring once. The sequenced material came from PBMCs or a T cell subset sorted from them (not recorded which). The receptors were sampled from a young man who had mild COVID-19 (a few samples of this study predate the infection). Cell type and time point are not known. The CDR3 runs from the conserved cysteine through the conserved F or W.

v_gene	j_gene	CDR3aa
TRBV4-2	TRBJ2-5	CASSQDNDPRGQETQYF
TRBV7-9	TRBJ2-3	CASSRPGTATDTQYF
TRBV6-2/TRBV6-3	TRBJ1-2	CASSPYRVGYTF
TRBV6-2/TRBV6-3	TRBJ2-3	CASSKQPQLAGETDTQYF
TRBV12-3/TRBV12-4	TRBJ2-7	CASSSRTGQGEQYF
TRBV27	TRBJ2-7	CASSRTQVWYEQYF
TRBV20-1	TRBJ1-4	CSACKNEKLFF
TRBV4-2	TRBJ1-1	CASSQDGFTEAFF
TRBV20-1	TRBJ1-4	CSAGDSKGLGNEKLFF
TRBV9	TRBJ1-5	CASSEIGNQPQHF
TRBV5-1	TRBJ2-1	CASSLEVIGQGAREQFF
TRBV7-9	TRBJ2-5	CASSFGQGIQETQYF
TRBV12-3/TRBV12-4	TRBJ2-2	CASTLPPRTASHTGELFF
TRBV12-3/TRBV12-4	TRBJ1-1	CASSTGQGKGAFF
TRBV20-1	TRBJ2-4	CSAAGALKNIQYF
TRBV7-2	TRBJ1-5	CASSFTGTGQPQHF
TRBV6-4	TRBJ2-3	CASSLAGGADTQYF
TRBV12-3/TRBV12-4	TRBJ2-1	CASSLNEQFF
TRBV2	TRBJ2-3	CASSDILTDTQYF
TRBV12-3/TRBV12-4	TRBJ1-2	CASSFEGANYGYTF
TRBV4-3	TRBJ1-2	CASSQASGQVFYGYTF
TRBV7-2	TRBJ2-3	CASSPQRGTTDTQYF
TRBV20-1	TRBJ2-1	CSASRFGGALPNEQFF
TRBV11-2	TRBJ1-3	CASSKDRVGGHTIYF
TRBV6-5	TRBJ1-5	CASWQGWNQPQHF
TRBV4-1	TRBJ1-2	CASRPAGQREGYTF
TRBV20-1	TRBJ1-6	CSARDPLAISPLHF
TRBV14	TRBJ2-3	CASSQTSSSIDTQYF
TRBV24-1	TRBJ2-5	CATSDSKGAGETQYF
TRBV5-1	TRBJ2-3	CASCASGQGDTQYF
TRBV5-1	TRBJ2-1	CASSQGASGLYSSYNEQFF
TRBV6-6	TRBJ1-1	CATLLSTEAFF
TRBV12-3/TRBV12-4	TRBJ2-1	CASSPDGAGHNEQFF
TRBV3-1	TRBJ1-4	CASSSPRGEKLFF
TRBV20-1	TRBJ2-5	CSALLTSGGETQYF
TRBV18	TRBJ2-1	CASSPPGTPGNEQFF
TRBV7-3	TRBJ2-7	CASSIRQAGEQYF
TRBV18	TRBJ2-7	CASSPAGQDTYEQYF
TRBV9	TRBJ2-1	CASSVGRRLDYNEQFF
TRBV20-1	TRBJ2-2	CSARGTNTGELFF
TRBV6-2/TRBV6-3	TRBJ2-1	CASSWAGGTNEQFF
TRBV19	TRBJ2-3	CASMEGGSTDTQYF